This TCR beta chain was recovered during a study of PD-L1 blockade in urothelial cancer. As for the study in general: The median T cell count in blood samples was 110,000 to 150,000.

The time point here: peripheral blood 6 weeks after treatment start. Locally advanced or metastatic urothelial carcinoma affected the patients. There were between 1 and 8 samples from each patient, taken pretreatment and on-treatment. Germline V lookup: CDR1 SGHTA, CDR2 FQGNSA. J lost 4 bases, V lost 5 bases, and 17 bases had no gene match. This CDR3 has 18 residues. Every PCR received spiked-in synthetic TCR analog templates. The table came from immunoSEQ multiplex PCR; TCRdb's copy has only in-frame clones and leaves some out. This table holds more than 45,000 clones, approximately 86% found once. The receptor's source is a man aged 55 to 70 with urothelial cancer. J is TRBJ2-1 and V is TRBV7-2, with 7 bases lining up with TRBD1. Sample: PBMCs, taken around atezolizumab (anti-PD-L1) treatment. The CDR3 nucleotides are TGTGCCAGCAGCGCACGGATAGACAGGGCCGGGACATACAATGAGCAGTTCTTC. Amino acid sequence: CASSARIDRAGTYNEQFF.